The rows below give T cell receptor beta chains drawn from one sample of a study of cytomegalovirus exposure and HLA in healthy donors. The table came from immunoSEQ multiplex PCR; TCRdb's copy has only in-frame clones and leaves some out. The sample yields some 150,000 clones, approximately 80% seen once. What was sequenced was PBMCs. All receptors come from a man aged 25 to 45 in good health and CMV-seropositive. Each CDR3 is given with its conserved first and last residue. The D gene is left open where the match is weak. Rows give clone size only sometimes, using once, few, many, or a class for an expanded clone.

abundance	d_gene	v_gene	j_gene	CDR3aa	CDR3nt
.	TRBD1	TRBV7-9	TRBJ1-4	CASSSPGGADEKLFF	TGTGCCAGCAGCAGCCCAGGGGGCGCAGATGAAAAACTGTTTTTT
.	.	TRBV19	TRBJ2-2	CASRGGGHTGELFF	TGTGCCAGTAGAGGAGGGGGCCACACCGGGGAGCTGTTTTTT
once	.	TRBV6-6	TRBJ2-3	CASSYSFRDTQYF	TGTGCCAGCAGTTACTCATTCAGAGATACGCAGTATTTT
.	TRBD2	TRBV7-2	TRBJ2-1	CASSQTGRGEQFF	TGTGCCAGCAGCCAGACGGGGAGGGGTGAGCAGTTCTTC
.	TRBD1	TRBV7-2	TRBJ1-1	CASSPTDRGAEAFF	TGTGCCAGCAGCCCGACGGACAGGGGCGCTGAAGCTTTCTTT
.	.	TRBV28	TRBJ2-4	CASSLAGEIGKNIQYF	TGTGCCAGCAGTTTGGCAGGGGAAATCGGCAAAAACATTCAGTACTTC
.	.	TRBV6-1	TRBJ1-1	CASVFFQNAEAFF	TGTGCCAGCGTCTTCTTCCAGAACGCTGAAGCTTTCTTT
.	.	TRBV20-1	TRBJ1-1	CSALGRTEAFF	TGCAGTGCACTAGGTAGGACTGAAGCTTTCTTT
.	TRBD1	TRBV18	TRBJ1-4	CASSPQGAVEKLFF	TGTGCCAGCTCACCACAGGGGGCCGTGGAAAAACTGTTTTTT
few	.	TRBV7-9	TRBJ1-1	CASSFPPRGMNTEAFF	TGTGCCAGCAGCTTCCCGCCCCGGGGGATGAACACTGAAGCTTTCTTT
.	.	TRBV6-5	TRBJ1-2	CASSYYQGPSGYTF	TGTGCCAGCAGTTACTACCAGGGGCCCTCGGGCTACACCTTC
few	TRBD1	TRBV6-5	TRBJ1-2	CASRTGQVGGYTF	TGTGCCAGCAGGACGGGACAGGTCGGGGGCTACACCTTC
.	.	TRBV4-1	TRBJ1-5	CASSPLGGDQPQHF	TGCGCCAGCAGCCCTTTGGGGGGGGATCAGCCCCAGCATTTT
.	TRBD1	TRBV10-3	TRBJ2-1	CAISEGTGDVDEQFF	TGTGCCATCAGTGAGGGGACAGGGGATGTGGATGAGCAGTTCTTC
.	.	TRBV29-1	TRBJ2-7	CSVVAGENYEQYF	TGCAGCGTTGTTGCGGGTGAGAACTACGAGCAGTACTTC